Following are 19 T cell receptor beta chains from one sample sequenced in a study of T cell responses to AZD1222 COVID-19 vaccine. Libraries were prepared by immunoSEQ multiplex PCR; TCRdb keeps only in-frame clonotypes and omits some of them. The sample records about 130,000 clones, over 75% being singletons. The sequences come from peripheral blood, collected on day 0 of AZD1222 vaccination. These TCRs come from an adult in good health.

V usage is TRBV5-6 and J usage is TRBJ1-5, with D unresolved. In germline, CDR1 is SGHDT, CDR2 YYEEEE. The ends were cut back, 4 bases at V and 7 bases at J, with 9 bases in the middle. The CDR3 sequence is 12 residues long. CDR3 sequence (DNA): TGTGCCAGCAGCCTGGTGGGACAGCCCCAGCATTTT. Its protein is CASSLVGQPQHF.

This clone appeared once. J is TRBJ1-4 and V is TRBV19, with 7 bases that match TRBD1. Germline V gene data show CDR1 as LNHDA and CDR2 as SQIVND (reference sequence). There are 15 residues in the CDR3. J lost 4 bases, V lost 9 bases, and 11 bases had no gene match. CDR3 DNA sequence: TGTGCCAGCACCAGGGGGTTAAACAATAATGAAAAACTGTTTTTT. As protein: CASTRGLNNNEKLFF.

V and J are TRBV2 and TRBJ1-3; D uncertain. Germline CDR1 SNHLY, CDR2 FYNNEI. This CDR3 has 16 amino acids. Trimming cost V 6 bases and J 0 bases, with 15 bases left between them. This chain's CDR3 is CASSYRGLDSGNTIYF. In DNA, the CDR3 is TGTGCCAGCAGCTACCGGGGTTTAGACTCTGGAAACACCATATATTTT.

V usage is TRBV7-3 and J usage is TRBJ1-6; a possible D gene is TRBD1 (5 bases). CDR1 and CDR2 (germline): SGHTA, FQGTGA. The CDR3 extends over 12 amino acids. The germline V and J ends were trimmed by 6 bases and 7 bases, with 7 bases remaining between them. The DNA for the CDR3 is TGTGCCAGCAGTACAGGCAATTCACCCCTCCACTTT. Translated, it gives CASSTGNSPLHF.

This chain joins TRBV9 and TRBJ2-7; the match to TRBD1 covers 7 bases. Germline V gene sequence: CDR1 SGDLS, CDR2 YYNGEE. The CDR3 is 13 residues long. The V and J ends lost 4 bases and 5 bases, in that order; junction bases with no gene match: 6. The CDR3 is CASSLGQGDEQYF. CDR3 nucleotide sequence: TGTGCCAGCAGCTTGGGGCAGGGGGACGAGCAGTACTTC. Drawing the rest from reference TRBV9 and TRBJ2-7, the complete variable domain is DSGVTQTPKHLITATGQRVTLRCSPRSGDLSVYWYQQSLDQGLQFLIQYYNGEERAKGNILERFSAQQFPDLHSELNLSSLELGDSALYFCASSLGQGDEQYFGPGTRLTVT.

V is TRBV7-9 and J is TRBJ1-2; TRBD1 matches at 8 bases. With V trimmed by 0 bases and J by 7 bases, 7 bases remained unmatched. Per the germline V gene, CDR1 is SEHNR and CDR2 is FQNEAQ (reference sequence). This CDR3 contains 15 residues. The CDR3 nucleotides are TGTGCCAGCAGCTTAGCTGTCAGGGGGCCAGCTGGCTACACCTTC. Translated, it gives CASSLAVRGPAGYTF.

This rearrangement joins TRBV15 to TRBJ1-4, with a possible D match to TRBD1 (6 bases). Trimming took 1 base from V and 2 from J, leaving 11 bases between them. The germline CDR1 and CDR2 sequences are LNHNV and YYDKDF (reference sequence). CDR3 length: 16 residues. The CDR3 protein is CATSRGTGSTNEKLFF. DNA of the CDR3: TGTGCCACCAGCAGAGGCACAGGGAGCACTAATGAAAAACTGTTTTTT.

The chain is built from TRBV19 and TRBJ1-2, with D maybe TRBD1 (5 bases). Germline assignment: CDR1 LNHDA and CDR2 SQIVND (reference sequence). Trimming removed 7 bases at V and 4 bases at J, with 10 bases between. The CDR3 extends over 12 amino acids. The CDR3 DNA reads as TGTGCCAGTAACCCAGGGATCTATGGCTACACCTTC. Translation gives CASNPGIYGYTF.

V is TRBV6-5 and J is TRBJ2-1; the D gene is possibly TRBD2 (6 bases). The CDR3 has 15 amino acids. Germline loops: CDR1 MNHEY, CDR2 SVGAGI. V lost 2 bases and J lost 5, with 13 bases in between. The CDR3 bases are TGTGCCAGCAGTTACACCCCGACTAGGGACAATGAGCAGTTCTTC. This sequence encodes CASSYTPTRDNEQFF.

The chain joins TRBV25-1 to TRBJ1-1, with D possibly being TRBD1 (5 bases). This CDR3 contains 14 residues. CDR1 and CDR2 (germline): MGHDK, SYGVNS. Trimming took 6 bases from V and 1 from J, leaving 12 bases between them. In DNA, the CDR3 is TGTGCCAGCAGGGATACTGGGGGGAACACTGAAGCTTTCTTT. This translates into CASRDTGGNTEAFF.

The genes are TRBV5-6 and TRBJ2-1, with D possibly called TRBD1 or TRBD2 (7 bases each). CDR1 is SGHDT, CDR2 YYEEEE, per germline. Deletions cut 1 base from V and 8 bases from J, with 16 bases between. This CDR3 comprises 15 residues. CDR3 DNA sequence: TGTGCCAGCAGCTTGAGGGTCAGGGGGAGGGATGAGCAGTTCTTC. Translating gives CASSLRVRGRDEQFF.

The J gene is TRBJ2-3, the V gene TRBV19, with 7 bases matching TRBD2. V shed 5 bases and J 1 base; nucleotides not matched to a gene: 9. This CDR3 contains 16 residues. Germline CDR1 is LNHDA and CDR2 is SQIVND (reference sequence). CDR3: CASSPRGRGGTDTQYF. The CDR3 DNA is TGTGCCAGTAGTCCCCGGGGGAGGGGTGGCACAGATACGCAGTATTTT.

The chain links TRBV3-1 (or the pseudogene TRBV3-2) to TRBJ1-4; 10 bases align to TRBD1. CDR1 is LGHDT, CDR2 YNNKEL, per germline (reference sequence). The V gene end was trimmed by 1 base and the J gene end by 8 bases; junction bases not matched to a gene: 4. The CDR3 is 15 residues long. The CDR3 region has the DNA TGTGCCAGCAGCCAAGCCGGGACAGGGGCGGAAAAACTGTTTTTT. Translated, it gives CASSQAGTGAEKLFF.

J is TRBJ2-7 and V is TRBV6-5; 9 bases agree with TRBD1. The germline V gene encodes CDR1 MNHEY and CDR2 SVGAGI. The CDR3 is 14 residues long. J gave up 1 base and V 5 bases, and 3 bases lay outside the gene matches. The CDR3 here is CASSRQGGSYEQYF. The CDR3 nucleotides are TGTGCCAGCAGTAGACAGGGGGGTTCCTACGAGCAGTACTTC.

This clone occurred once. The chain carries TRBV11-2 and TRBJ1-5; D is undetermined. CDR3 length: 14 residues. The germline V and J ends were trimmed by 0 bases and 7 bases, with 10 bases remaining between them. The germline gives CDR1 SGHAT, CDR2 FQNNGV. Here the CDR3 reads CASSLDIAGQPQHF. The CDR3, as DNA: TGTGCCAGCAGCTTAGATATAGCAGGCCAGCCCCAGCATTTT.

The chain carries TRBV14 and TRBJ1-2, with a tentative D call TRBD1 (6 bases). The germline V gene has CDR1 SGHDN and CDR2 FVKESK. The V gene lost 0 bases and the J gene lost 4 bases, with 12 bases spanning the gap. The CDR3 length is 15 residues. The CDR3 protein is CASSQDLGTPYGYTF. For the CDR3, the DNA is TGTGCCAGCAGCCAAGATTTGGGGACACCCTATGGCTACACCTTC.

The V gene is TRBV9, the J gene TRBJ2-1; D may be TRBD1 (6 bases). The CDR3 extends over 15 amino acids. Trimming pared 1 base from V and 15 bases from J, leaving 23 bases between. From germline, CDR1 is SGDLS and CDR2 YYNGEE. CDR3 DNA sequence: TGTGCCAGCAGCGTATTTAGGCAGGGGAAAATACTGGGGTTCTTC. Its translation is CASSVFRQGKILGFF.

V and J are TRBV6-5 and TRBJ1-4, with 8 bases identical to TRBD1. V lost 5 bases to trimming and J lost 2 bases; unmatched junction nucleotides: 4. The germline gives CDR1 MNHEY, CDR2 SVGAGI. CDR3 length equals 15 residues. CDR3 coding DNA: TGTGCCAGCAGTCAGAGACAGGGGACTAATGAAAAACTGTTTTTT. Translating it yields CASSQRQGTNEKLFF.

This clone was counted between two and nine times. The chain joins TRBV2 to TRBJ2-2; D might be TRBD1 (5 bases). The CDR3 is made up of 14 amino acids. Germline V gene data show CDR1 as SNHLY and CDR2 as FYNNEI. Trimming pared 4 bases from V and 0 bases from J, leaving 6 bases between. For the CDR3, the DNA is TGTGCCAGCAGTGTGACAGCGAACACCGGGGAGCTGTTTTTT. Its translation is CASSVTANTGELFF.